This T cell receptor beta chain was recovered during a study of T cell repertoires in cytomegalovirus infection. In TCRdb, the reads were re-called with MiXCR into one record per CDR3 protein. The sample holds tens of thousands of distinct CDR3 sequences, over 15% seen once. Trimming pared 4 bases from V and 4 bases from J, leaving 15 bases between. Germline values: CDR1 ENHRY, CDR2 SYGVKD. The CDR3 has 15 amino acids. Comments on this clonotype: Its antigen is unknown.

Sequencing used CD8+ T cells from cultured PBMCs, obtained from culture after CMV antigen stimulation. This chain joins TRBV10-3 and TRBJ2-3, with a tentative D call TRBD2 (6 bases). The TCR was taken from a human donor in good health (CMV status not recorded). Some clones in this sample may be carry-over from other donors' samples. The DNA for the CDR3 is TGTGCCATCAGTGGGCGGGAACCAAGGGCAGATACGCAGTATTTT. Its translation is CAISGREPRADTQYF.